This T cell receptor (beta chain) was retrieved from a study of regulatory T cells in long-lasting Graves disease. V lost 7 bases, J lost 5 bases, and 8 bases stayed unmatched. This CDR3 comprises 13 residues. CDR1 DFQATT and CDR2 SNEGSKA come from the germline V gene (reference sequence). This sample's time point: persistent/refractory GD, antithyroid drugs over 5 years with positive TRAb. PBMC-derived RNA was used for the TCR library. As a group, patients came from one endocrinology department in Xi'an, China. Researchers made TCR beta libraries by using iRepertoire HTBI primers and running Arm-PCR on CDR3 regions. Using its own MiXCR run on the multiplex PCR reads, TCRdb lists one record per CDR3 protein. The sample includes about 460,000 distinct CDR3 sequences, about 22% of them seen just once.

This receptor was obtained from a female donor with Graves disease. The rearrangement links TRBV20-1 to TRBJ1-5; 7 bases fit TRBD1. The source was peripheral blood mononuclear cells (PBMCs), collected when the disease was refractory, from a patient treated with antithyroid drugs. The CDR3 nucleotides read TGCAGTGGAGAACAGGGGAGGGATCAGCCCCAGCATTTT. Amino acids: CSGEQGRDQPQHF.